The 2 T cell receptor beta chains listed next were all sequenced from one sample in a study of cytomegalovirus exposure and HLA in healthy donors. Using immunoSEQ multiplex PCR, the repertoire was profiled, and TCRdb retains in-frame clones only, with some absent. The sample includes some 50,000 clones, 94% of them seen just once. Source material: PBMCs. The receptors derive from a woman under 30 in good health and CMV-seropositive.

The chain couples TRBV2 to TRBJ1-1; a weak D match, TRBD1 (6 bases). The CDR3 runs to 15 residues. CDR1 and CDR2 from the germline V gene are SNHLY and FYNNEI. The V gene lost 1 base and the J gene lost 3 bases, with 12 bases spanning the gap. The CDR3 spells CASSEVLGAYTEAFF. The DNA of the CDR3 is TGTGCCAGCAGTGAAGTTCTGGGGGCGTACACTGAAGCTTTCTTT. Complete variable domain (other parts from reference TRBV2 and TRBJ1-1): EPEVTQTPSHQVTQMGQEVILRCVPISNHLYFYWYRQILGQKVEFLVSFYNNEISEKSEIFDDQFSVERPDGSNFTLKIRSTKLEDSAMYFCASSEVLGAYTEAFFGQGTRLTVV.

DNA of the CDR3: TGTGCCAGCAGCCATAAGACAGGGTCCTATGGCTACACCTTC. This translates into CASSHKTGSYGYTF. This chain connects TRBV9 to TRBJ1-2, with 7 bases fitting TRBD1. CDR1 is SGDLS, CDR2 YYNGEE, per germline. The CDR3 spans 14 residues. V trimming: 4 bases; J trimming: 4 bases; junction bases outside the gene matches: 7.